Given below is one TCR beta chain in context. The V segment lost 3 bases and the J segment 6 bases; nucleotides outside the gene matches: 8. CDR3 length equals 16 residues. Germline loops: CDR1 KGHSH, CDR2 LQKENI. Original data processing: Reference gene primer amplification gave estimated nucleated cell counts. The table came from immunoSEQ multiplex PCR; TCRdb's copy has only in-frame clones and leaves some out. V, J and clone size are those of that table, while D and trimming were read from the DNA. The sample contains about 240,000 clones, approximately 83% of which appear only once. The data belong to a study of blood T cell repertoires in COVID-19. Participants spanned ages about 18 to 89 years and resided in around 25 US areas.

This receptor was obtained from a woman between 35 and 50 years old with acute COVID-19. The chain links TRBV18 to TRBJ1-3; 10 nucleotides match TRBD1. Sequencing was carried out using PBMCs or T cells enriched from blood (not recorded which). CDR3 nucleotide sequence: TGTGCCAGCTCACCTCTGCCAGGACAGGGGGAAAACACCATATATTTT. It translates to CASSPLPGQGENTIYF.